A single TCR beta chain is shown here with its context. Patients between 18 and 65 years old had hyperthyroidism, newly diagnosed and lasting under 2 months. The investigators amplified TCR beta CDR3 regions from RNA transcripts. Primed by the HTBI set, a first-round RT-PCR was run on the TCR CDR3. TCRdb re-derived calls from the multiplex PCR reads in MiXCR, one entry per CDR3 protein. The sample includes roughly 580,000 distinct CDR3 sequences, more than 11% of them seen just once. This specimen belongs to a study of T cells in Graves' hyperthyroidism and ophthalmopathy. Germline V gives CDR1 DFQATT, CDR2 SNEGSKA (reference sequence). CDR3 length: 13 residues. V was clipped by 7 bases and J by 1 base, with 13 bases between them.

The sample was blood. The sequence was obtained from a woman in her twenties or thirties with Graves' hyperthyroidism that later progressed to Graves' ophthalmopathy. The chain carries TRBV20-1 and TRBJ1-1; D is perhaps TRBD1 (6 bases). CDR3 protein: CSVRWGQNTEAFF. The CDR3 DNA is TGCAGTGTCAGGTGGGGGCAGAACACTGAAGCTTTCTTT.